This passage covers 10 T cell receptor beta chains from one sample sequenced in a study of T cell responses to AZD1222 COVID-19 vaccine. Some clones are missing from TCRdb's copy, which holds only in-frame ones; the method was immunoSEQ multiplex PCR. Altogether 77,000 or so clones are present, around 91% being singletons, with the ten largest covering roughly 32%. The sample in question was peripheral blood, obtained on day 0 of AZD1222 vaccination. These receptors all come from an adult in good health.

The V gene is TRBV7-3, the J gene TRBJ1-1; the D gene is possibly TRBD1 (5 bases). CDR3 length equals 14 residues. Trimming shortened V by 10 bases and J by 2 bases, and 17 bases separated the two germline ends. Germline V gene lookup returns CDR1 SGHTA and CDR2 FQGTGA. The CDR3 loop is CATSRDGYNTEAFF. CDR3 nucleotides: TGTGCCACGAGCCGGGACGGATATAACACTGAAGCTTTCTTT.

The chain joins TRBV6-5 to TRBJ1-5; 9 bases are shared with TRBD1. This CDR3 is built from 15 residues. Germline CDR1 MNHEY, CDR2 SVGAGI. Losses at the gene ends were 6 bases for V and 11 bases for J; bases not matched to a gene: 14. The CDR3, as DNA: TGTGCCAGCAGCCCCGGGACAGGGATCCCGAGGGCCCAGCATTTT. Protein product: CASSPGTGIPRAQHF.

The J gene is TRBJ2-5, the V gene TRBV28; 12 nucleotides align to TRBD2. V gave up 2 bases and J gave up 3 bases; unmatched junction bases: 10. The CDR3 contains 18 residues. Germline lookup yields CDR1 MDHEN and CDR2 SYDVKM. The CDR3 reads CASSLSVLRTSGKETQYF. DNA for the CDR3: TGTGCCAGCAGTTTAAGCGTACTGAGGACTAGCGGGAAAGAGACCCAGTACTTC. The whole variable domain, filled in from reference TRBV28 and TRBJ2-5, reads DVKVTQSSRYLVKRTGEKVFLECVQDMDHENMFWYRQDPGLGLRLIYFSYDVKMKEKGDIPEGYSVSREKKERFSLILESASTNQTSMYLCASSLSVLRTSGKETQYFGPGTRLLVL.

The chain joins TRBV5-6 to TRBJ1-1, with TRBD1 identical over 7 bases. CDR3 size: 14 residues. Germline CDR1 reads SGHDT; CDR2 reads YYEEEE. Germline trimming cut 4 bases from V and 1 base from J; bases unmatched to any gene: 4. Written as DNA, the CDR3 is TGTGCCAGCAGCGCACAGGGGCCGAACACTGAAGCTTTCTTT. Translated, it gives CASSAQGPNTEAFF.

The V call is TRBV7-9, the J call TRBJ1-6; D remains ambiguous. Trimming removed 5 bases from V and 8 bases from J, with 13 bases in between. Germline V gives CDR1 SEHNR, CDR2 FQNEAQ (reference sequence). The CDR3 covers 14 residues. This chain's CDR3 is CASSQDLPDSPLHF. CDR3 nucleotides: TGTGCCAGCAGCCAGGACTTACCGGATTCACCCCTCCACTTT.

The gene calls are TRBV11-2 and TRBJ2-5, with 7 positions matching TRBD2. Germline V gives CDR1 SGHAT, CDR2 FQNNGV. The CDR3 is 17 amino acids. With 4 bases clipped from V and 1 base from J, the junction kept 12 bases outside the gene matches. CDR3 sequence: CASSWGRGRRIQETQYF. CDR3 in DNA: TGTGCCAGCAGCTGGGGGAGGGGACGCAGGATCCAAGAGACCCAGTACTTC.

The chain carries TRBV29-1 and TRBJ1-1; D possibly corresponds to TRBD1 (6 bases). V lost 3 bases, J lost 1 base, and 9 bases lay in between. CDR3 length: 13 residues. Germline CDR1 is SQVTM and CDR2 is ANQGSEA. The DNA for the CDR3 is TGCAGCGTTGATGGACAGTCGAACACTGAAGCTTTCTTT. Amino acids: CSVDGQSNTEAFF.

This chain joins TRBV3-1 (or the pseudogene TRBV3-2) and TRBJ1-1, with no clear D. The CDR3 extends over 15 amino acids. Germline CDR1 reads LGHDT; CDR2 reads YNNKEL (reference sequence). Trimming cost V 0 bases and J 1 base, with 9 bases left between them. The CDR3 DNA reads as TGTGCCAGCAGCCAAGATTCGGGTAAGAACACTGAAGCTTTCTTT. As protein: CASSQDSGKNTEAFF.

CDR3 region: CASSLEGVRQGVEKLFF. DNA of the CDR3: TGTGCCAGCAGCTTAGAGGGGGTGCGACAGGGGGTTGAAAAACTGTTTTTT. V and J are TRBV7-9 and TRBJ1-4, with 9 nucleotides matching TRBD1. The V gene end was trimmed by 1 base and the J gene end by 7 bases; junction bases not matched to a gene: 10. Germline lookup yields CDR1 SEHNR and CDR2 FQNEAQ (reference sequence). The length of the CDR3 is 17 residues.

To note about this clone: This sample also contains other DNA sequences that code for the same CDR3. V gene TRBV5-1 combines with J gene TRBJ1-4; D unclear. The germline gives CDR1 SGHRS, CDR2 YFSETQ. The CDR3 runs to 13 residues. V dropped 8 bases and J dropped 0 bases, with 8 bases sitting between them. DNA for the CDR3: TGCGCCAGTAGCGAGGCAACTAATGAAAAACTGTTTTTT. This encodes CASSEATNEKLFF. Complete variable domain (other parts from reference TRBV5-1 and TRBJ1-4): KAGVTQTPRYLIKTRGQQVTLSCSPISGHRSVSWYQQTPGQGLQFLFEYFSETQRNKGNFPGRFSGRQFSNSRSEMNVSTLELGDSALYLCASSEATNEKLFFGSGTQLSVL.